This T cell receptor (beta chain) was sequenced during a study of monozygotic twins with inflammatory bowel disease. The CDR3 is made up of 14 amino acids. Per the germline V gene, CDR1 is LGHDT and CDR2 is YNNKEL (reference sequence). TCRdb re-called the 5' RACE reads, yielding one record per CDR3 amino acid sequence without DNA. The sample totals about 210,000 distinct CDR3 sequences. This chain connects TRBV3-1 to TRBJ1-2; absent DNA, TCRdb's TRBD1 call cannot be checked. The clonotype comes from a human donor with ulcerative colitis or Crohn's disease, or a healthy co-twin of an affected twin (not recorded which). Sample: blood. CDR3 residues: CASSPRDAYYGYTF.